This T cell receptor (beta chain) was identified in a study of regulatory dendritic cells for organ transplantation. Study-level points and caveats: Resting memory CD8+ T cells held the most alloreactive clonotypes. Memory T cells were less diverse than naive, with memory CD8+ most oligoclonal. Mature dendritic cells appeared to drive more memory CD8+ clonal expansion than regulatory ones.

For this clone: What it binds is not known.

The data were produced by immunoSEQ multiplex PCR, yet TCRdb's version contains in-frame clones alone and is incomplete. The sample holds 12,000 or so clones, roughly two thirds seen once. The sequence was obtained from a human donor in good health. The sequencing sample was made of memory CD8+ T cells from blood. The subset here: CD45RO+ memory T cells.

CDR3 nucleotides: TGTGCCAGCGGGCGGAGCCTCGAGCAGTACTTC. It is translated as CASGRSLEQYF. This chain joins TRBV7-3 and TRBJ2-7, with no clear D. Trimming removed 8 bases at V and 6 bases at J, with 11 bases between. The CDR3 runs to 11 residues. Germline CDR1 SGHTA, CDR2 FQGTGA.